The 13 T cell receptor beta chains reported below all come from one sample, sequenced in a study of response to subunit inactivated influenza vaccine. Each CDR3 protein gets one entry after TCRdb re-called the RT-PCR reads with MiXCR. The sample holds 300,000 to 350,000 distinct CDR3 sequences, 20% to 25% seen once. Material: PBMCs from blood, obtained approximately 22 months after vaccination. Receptors originate from a man aged 50-75 years who received an inactivated influenza vaccine.

This clonotype was observed a handful of times. V and J are TRBV27 and TRBJ2-1; D not resolved. The CDR3 spans 12 residues. V lost 3 bases and J 6 bases, leaving 6 bases between the germline ends. The germline gives CDR1 MNHEY, CDR2 SMNVEV (reference sequence). For the CDR3, the DNA is TGTGCCAGCAGTTTTGTGGGCAATGAGCAGTTCTTC. Its protein is CASSFVGNEQFF.

This chain uses TRBV30 with TRBJ2-6; either TRBD1 or TRBD2 may supply D (5 bases each). CDR1 and CDR2 from the germline V gene are GTSNPN and SVGIG (reference sequence). The CDR3 spans 14 residues. DNA for the CDR3: TGTGGGGGGTCGCCCTCCTCTGGGGCCAACGTCCTGACTTTC. It specifies CGGSPSSGANVLTF.

This clonotype was counted between two and nine times. The rearrangement uses TRBV11-1 and TRBJ1-1; no definite D call. Trimming shortened V by 2 bases and J by 5 bases, and 9 bases separated the two germline ends. Per germline, CDR1 SGHAT and CDR2 FQDESV (reference sequence). The length of the CDR3 is 13 residues. CDR3 coding DNA: TGTGCCAGCAGCTTATATAGGGAGACTGAAGCTTTCTTT. Residues: CASSLYRETEAFF.

This clonotype was recorded many times. The J gene is TRBJ1-2, the V gene TRBV12-3 or TRBV12-4; D is unresolved. The germline V and J ends were trimmed by 1 base and 4 bases, with 7 bases remaining between them. The CDR3 contains 13 residues. This chain's CDR3 is CASSLDIGYGYTF. The CDR3 coding sequence is TGTGCCAGCAGTTTAGATATCGGCTATGGCTACACCTTC.

This clonotype was observed a few times. V usage is TRBV6-1 and J usage is TRBJ1-2; D remains unclear. There are 14 residues in the CDR3. With 4 bases removed from V and 2 bases from J, the gap between germline ends came to 11 bases. In germline, CDR1 is MNHNS, CDR2 SASEGT. The CDR3 nucleotides read TGTGCCAGCAGTGGTCCGGGTGGGAACTATGGCTACACCTTC. Amino acids: CASSGPGGNYGYTF.

This chain links TRBV5-5 with TRBJ2-7; either TRBD1 or TRBD2 may supply D (5 bases each). This CDR3 contains 15 residues. Germline V lookup: CDR1 SGHKS, CDR2 YYEKEE (reference sequence). The V end was cut by 4 bases, the J end by 6 bases, with 20 bases between. The CDR3 DNA sequence: TGTGCCAGCAGCACAGCCCCAGGGAGAGTTTCCGAGCAGTACTTC. The encoded protein is CASSTAPGRVSEQYF. The variable domain in full, with the rest retrieved from reference TRBV5-5 and TRBJ2-7, is DAGVTQSPTHLIKTRGQQVTLRCSPISGHKSVSWYQQVLGQGPQFIFQYYEKEERGRGNFPDRFSARQFPNYSSELNVNALLLGDSALYLCASSTAPGRVSEQYFGPGTRLTVT.

This clonotype was picked up a small number of times. This chain connects TRBV11-2 to TRBJ1-1; no firm D call. Germline values: CDR1 SGHAT, CDR2 FQNNGV. V was pared by 3 bases and J by 5 bases, with 13 bases between. CDR3 length: 14 residues. The CDR3 here is CASSFVRVGTEAFF. DNA of the CDR3: TGTGCCAGCAGCTTTGTCCGGGTTGGTACTGAAGCTTTCTTT.

The chain joins TRBV20-1 to TRBJ2-4, with a possible D match to TRBD1 (5 bases). V was clipped by 5 bases and J by 3 bases, with 17 bases between them. The CDR3 has 15 amino acids. Per germline, CDR1 DFQATT and CDR2 SNEGSKA (reference sequence). The CDR3 sequence: CSAPTHGAHKNIQYF. CDR3 bases: TGCAGTGCTCCTACCCATGGGGCGCACAAAAACATTCAGTACTTC.

V and J are TRBV12-3 or TRBV12-4 and TRBJ2-1, with 10 bases matching TRBD2. V shed 5 bases and J 9 bases; nucleotides not matched to a gene: 7. CDR3 length equals 14 residues. The chain's CDR3 is CASSGRTSGGEQFF. In DNA, the CDR3 is TGTGCCAGCAGTGGCCGGACTAGCGGAGGTGAGCAGTTCTTC.

This chain links TRBV3-1 with TRBJ2-7, with D perhaps matching TRBD1 (6 bases). Germline-derived CDR1 and CDR2 are LGHDT and YNNKEL (reference sequence). The V and J ends lost 4 bases and 1 base respectively, with 11 bases between them. The CDR3 sequence is 14 residues long. The CDR3 here is CASSRAGQSYEQYF. CDR3 nucleotides: TGTGCCAGCAGCCGCGCTGGACAGTCCTACGAGCAGTACTTC.

In this sample, this clonotype turned up many times. The chain recombines TRBV5-1 with TRBJ2-1; D call uncertain. The CDR3 extends over 16 amino acids. Germline V gene lookup returns CDR1 SGHRS and CDR2 YFSETQ. Trimming took off 3 bases at V and 2 bases at J, with 15 bases between the two ends. The CDR3 nucleotides read TGCGCCAGCAGCTGGAAAGGGAACAACCCCTACAATGAGCAGTTCTTC. It yields the protein CASSWKGNNPYNEQFF.

This clonotype was observed at least ten times. The J gene is TRBJ1-3, the V gene TRBV3-1, with D perhaps TRBD1 (6 bases). Trimming removed 5 bases at V and 4 bases at J, with 12 bases between. The germline CDR1 and CDR2 sequences are LGHDT and YNNKEL (reference sequence). There are 14 residues in the CDR3. The CDR3 nucleotides read TGTGCCAGCAGCGTCCCAGGGGTCGGAAACACCATATATTTT. Translation: CASSVPGVGNTIYF.

The chain has TRBV5-1 and TRBJ1-1; D gene ambiguous. The CDR3 length is 16 residues. Trimming shortened V by 0 bases and J by 0 bases, and 12 bases separated the two germline ends. Germline values: CDR1 SGHRS, CDR2 YFSETQ. This CDR3 is CASSLAAGDLNTEAFF. In DNA, the CDR3 is TGCGCCAGCAGCTTGGCAGCGGGAGACTTGAACACTGAAGCTTTCTTT.